This T cell receptor (beta chain) stems from a study of T cells after yellow fever vaccination. Study-wide points: A weaker but faster secondary response was observed, peaking on day 5 versus 15. Contaminants from the bulk population, in the form of abundant clonotypes, could be found in FACS-sorted repertoires.

Comment on this clonotype: Antigen: not known.

MiXCR was run by TCRdb on the 5' RACE reads, yielding one entry per CDR3 protein. The sample comprises approximately 510,000 distinct CDR3 sequences, around a fifth of which are singletons, and roughly a sixth rests with the top ten. CDR1 MNHEY and CDR2 SVGEGT come from the germline V gene. J was trimmed by 7 bases and V by 2 bases; bases with no gene match: 14. The CDR3 has 20 amino acids. The clonotype comes from a man younger than 35 who received the YFV17D yellow fever vaccine. This rearrangement joins TRBV6-2 or TRBV6-3 to TRBJ2-1; TRBD2 matches 16 bases. The sample was PBMCs, taken less than 25 days after the first yellow fever vaccination. The CDR3 region has the DNA TGTGCCAGCAGTTACCCCGCCGGGACTAGCGGGGGGGCCGTGAAGAATGAGCAGTTCTTC. This translates into CASSYPAGTSGGAVKNEQFF.